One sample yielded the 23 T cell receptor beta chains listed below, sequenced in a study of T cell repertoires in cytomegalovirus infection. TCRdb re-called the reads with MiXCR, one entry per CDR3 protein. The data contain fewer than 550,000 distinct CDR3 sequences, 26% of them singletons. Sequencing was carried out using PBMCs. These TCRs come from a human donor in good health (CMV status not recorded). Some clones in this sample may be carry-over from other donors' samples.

The CDR3 DNA follows: TGTGCCAGCAGTTTCCTAGGACGTGCAGATACGCAGTATTTT. Translation gives CASSFLGRADTQYF. V gene TRBV28 combines with J gene TRBJ2-3; unclear D gene. Germline values: CDR1 MDHEN, CDR2 SYDVKM. CDR3 length equals 14 residues. V shed 3 bases and J shed 4 bases, with 11 bases lying between them.

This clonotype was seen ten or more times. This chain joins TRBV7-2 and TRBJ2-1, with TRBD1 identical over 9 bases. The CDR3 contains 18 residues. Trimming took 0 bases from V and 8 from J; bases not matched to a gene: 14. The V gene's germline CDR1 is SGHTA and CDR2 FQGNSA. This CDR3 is CASSLAVWSGTGIHEQFF. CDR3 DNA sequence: TGTGCCAGCAGCTTAGCTGTCTGGAGTGGGACAGGGATCCATGAGCAGTTCTTC.

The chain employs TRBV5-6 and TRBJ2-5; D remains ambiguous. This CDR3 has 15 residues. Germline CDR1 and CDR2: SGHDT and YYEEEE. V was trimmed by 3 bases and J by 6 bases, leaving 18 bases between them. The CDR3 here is CASSSVGSGSQTQYF. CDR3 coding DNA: TGTGCCAGCAGCTCCGTAGGAAGTGGGTCGCAGACCCAGTACTTC.

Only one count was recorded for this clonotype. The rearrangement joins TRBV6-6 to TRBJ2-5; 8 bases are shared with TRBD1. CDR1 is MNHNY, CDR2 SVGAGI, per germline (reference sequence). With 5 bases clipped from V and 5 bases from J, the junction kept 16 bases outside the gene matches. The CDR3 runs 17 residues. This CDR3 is CASSPTGVGGNRETQYF. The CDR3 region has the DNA TGTGCCAGCAGTCCGACAGGGGTGGGGGGTAATCGGGAGACCCAGTACTTC.

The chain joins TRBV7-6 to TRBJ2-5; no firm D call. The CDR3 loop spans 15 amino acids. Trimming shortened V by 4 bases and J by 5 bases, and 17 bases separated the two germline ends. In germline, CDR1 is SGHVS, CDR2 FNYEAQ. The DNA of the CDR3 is TGTGCCAGCAGCTGGCCCGCCACGGGCGCGGAGACCCAGTACTTC. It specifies CASSWPATGAETQYF.

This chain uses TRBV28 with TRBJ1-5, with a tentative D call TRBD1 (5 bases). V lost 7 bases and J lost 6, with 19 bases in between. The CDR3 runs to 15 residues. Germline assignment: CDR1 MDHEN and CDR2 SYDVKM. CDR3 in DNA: TGTGCCAGCACCTGGGATCGGGCGGGGCGTCAGCCCCAGCATTTT. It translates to CASTWDRAGRQPQHF.

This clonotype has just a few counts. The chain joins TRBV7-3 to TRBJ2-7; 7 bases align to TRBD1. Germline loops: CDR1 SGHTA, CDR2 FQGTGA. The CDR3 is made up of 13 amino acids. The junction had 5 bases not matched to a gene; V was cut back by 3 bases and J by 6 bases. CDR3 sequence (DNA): TGTGCCAGCAGCTTCGGACAGGCTGTCGAGCAGTACTTC. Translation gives CASSFGQAVEQYF.

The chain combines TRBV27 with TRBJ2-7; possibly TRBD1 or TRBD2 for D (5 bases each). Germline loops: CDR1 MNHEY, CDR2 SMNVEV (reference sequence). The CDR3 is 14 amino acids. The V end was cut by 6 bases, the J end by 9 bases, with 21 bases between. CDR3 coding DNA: TGTGCCAGCAGCCGATCTTCCGGGGCCAGAGGGCAGTACTTC. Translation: CASSRSSGARGQYF.

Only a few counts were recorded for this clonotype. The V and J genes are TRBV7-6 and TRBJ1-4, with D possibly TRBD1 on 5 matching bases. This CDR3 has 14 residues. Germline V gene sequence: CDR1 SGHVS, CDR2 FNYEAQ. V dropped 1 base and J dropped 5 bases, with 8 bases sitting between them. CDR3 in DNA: TGTGCCAGCAGCTTAGGACAGATCAATGAAAAACTGTTTTTT. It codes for CASSLGQINEKLFF.

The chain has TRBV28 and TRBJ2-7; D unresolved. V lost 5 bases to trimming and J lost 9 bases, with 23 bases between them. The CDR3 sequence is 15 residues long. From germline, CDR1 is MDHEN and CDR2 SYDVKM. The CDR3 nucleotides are TGTGCCAGCAGTCCACCACACACCGTAAGCCCGGCGCAGTACTTC. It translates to CASSPPHTVSPAQYF.

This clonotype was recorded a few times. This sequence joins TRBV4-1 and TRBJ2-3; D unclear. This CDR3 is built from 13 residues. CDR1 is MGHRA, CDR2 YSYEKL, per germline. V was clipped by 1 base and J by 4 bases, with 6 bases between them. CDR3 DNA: TGCGCCAGCAGCCAAGTTTTCGCAGATACGCAGTATTTT. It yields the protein CASSQVFADTQYF.

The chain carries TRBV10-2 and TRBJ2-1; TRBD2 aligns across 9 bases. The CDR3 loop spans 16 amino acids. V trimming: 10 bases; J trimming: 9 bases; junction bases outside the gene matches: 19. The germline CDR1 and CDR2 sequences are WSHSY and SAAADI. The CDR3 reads CATRALGLALSFEQFF. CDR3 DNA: TGCGCCACTCGTGCCCTGGGACTAGCTTTATCGTTTGAGCAGTTCTTC.

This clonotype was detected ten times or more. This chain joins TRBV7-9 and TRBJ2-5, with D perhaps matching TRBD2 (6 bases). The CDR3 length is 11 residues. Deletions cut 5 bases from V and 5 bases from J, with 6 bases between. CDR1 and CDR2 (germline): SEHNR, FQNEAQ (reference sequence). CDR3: CASSAGETQYF. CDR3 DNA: TGTGCCAGCAGCGCGGGGGAGACCCAGTACTTC.

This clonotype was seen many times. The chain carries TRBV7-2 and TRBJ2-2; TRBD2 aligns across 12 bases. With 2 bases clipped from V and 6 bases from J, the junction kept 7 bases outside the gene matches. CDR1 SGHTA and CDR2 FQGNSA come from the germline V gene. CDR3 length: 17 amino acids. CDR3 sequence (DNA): TGTGCCAGCAGCTTATCCCGACTAGCGGGAGTCCCCGGGGAGCTGTTTTTT. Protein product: CASSLSRLAGVPGELFF.

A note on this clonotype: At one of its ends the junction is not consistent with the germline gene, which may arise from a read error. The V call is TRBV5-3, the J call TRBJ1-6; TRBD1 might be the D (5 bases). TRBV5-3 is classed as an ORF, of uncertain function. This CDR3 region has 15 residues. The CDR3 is CASSLEGLYNSPLHF. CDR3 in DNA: TGTGCCAGCAGCTTGGAGGGGCTCTATAATTCACCCCTCCACTTT.

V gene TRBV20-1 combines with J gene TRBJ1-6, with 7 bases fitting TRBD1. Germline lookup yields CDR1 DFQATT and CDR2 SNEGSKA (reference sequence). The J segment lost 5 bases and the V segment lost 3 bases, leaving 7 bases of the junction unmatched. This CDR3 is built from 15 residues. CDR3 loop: CSASVGGANNSPLHF. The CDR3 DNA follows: TGCAGTGCTAGTGTAGGGGGCGCCAATAATTCACCCCTCCACTTT.

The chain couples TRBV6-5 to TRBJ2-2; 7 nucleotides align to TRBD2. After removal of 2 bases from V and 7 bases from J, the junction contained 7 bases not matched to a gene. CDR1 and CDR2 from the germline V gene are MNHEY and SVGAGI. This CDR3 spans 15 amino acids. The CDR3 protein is CASSYGLAVRGELFF. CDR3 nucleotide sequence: TGTGCCAGCAGTTACGGGCTAGCGGTACGCGGGGAGCTGTTTTTT.

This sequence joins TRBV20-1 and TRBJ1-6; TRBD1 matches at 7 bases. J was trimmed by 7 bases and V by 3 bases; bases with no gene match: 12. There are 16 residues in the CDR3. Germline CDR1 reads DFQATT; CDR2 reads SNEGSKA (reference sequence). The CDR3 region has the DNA TGCAGTGCTAGGGGGACCAGGGGGATTCCAAATTCACCCCTCCACTTT. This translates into CSARGTRGIPNSPLHF.

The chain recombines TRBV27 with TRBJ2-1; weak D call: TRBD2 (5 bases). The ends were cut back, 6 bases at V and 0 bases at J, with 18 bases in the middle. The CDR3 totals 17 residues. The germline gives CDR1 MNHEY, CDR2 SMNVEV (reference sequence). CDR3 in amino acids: CASSPGVGGFSYNEQFF. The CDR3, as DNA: TGTGCCAGCAGCCCCGGGGTCGGCGGATTCTCCTACAATGAGCAGTTCTTC.

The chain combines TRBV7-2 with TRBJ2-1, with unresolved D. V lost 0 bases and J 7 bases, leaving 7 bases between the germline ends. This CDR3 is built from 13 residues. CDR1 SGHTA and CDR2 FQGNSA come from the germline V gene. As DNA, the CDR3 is TGTGCCAGCAGCTTAGCCACCCTTAATGAGCAGTTCTTC. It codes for CASSLATLNEQFF.

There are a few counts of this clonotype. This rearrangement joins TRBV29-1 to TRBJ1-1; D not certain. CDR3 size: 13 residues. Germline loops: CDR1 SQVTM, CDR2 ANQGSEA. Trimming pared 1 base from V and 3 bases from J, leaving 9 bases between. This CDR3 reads CSVEGREYTEAFF. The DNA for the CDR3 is TGCAGCGTTGAAGGTCGTGAGTACACTGAAGCTTTCTTT.

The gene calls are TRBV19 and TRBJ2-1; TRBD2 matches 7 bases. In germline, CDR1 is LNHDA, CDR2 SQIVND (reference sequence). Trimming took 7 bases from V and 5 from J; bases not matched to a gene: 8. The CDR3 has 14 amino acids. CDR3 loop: CASTLRTSHNEQFF. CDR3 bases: TGTGCCAGTACCCTGAGGACTAGTCACAATGAGCAGTTCTTC.

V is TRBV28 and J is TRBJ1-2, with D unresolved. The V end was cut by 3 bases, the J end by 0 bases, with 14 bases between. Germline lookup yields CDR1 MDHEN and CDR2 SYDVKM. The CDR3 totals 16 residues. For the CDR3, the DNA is TGTGCCAGCAGTTTGGAGACGCAGGCCGCTAACTATGGCTACACCTTC. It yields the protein CASSLETQAANYGYTF.